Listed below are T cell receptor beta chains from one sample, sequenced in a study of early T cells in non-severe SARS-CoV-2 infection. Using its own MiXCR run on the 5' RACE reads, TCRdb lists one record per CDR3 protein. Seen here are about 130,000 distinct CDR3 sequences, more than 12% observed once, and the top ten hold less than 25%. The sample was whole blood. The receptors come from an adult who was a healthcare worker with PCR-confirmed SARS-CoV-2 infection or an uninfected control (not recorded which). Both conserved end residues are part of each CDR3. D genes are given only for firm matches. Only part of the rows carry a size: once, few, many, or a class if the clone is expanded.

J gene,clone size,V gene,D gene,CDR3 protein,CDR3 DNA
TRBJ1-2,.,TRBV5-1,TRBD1,CASSLETGNYGYTF,TGCGCCAGCAGCTTGGAGACAGGGAACTATGGCTACACCTTC
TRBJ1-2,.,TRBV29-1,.,CSVDWGGYGYTF,TGCAGCGTTGATTGGGGCGGCTATGGCTACACCTTC
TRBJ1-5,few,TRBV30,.,CAWSRASGQPQHF,TGTGCCTGGAGCAGAGCTTCGGGTCAGCCCCAGCATTTT
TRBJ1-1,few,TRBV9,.,CASGRNAAMNTEAFF,TGTGCCAGCGGGAGAAACGCAGCTATGAACACTGAAGCTTTCTTT
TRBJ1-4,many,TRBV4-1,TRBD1,CASSQEGQHSFNEKLFF,TGCGCCAGCAGCCAAGAGGGACAGCATTCTTTTAATGAAAAACTGTTTTTT
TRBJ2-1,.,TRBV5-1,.,CASSSHGDRYNEQFF,TGCGCCAGCAGCTCTCACGGAGACAGATACAATGAGCAGTTCTTC
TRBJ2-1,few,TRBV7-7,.,CASSRLLGNEQFF,TGTGCCAGCAGCCGTTTGTTAGGGAATGAGCAGTTCTTC
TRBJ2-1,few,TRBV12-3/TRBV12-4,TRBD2,CASSRTSGFYNEQFF,TGTGCCAGCAGTCGGACTAGCGGGTTTTACAATGAGCAGTTCTTC
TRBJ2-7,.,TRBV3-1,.,CASSHPSGAEYF,TGTGCCAGCAGCCACCCGTCAGGCGCGGAGTACTTC
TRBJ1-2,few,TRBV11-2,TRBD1,CASSHRGEGGYTF,TGTGCCAGCAGCCACAGGGGTGAAGGGGGCTACACCTTC
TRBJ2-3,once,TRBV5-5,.,CASRTTSPGTDTQYF,TGTGCCAGCAGGACAACCAGCCCGGGGACAGATACGCAGTATTTT
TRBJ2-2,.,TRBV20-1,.,CSAREAGELFF,TGCAGTGCTAGGGAGGCCGGGGAGCTGTTTTTT
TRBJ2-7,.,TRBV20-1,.,CSAETTFSEQYF,TGCAGTGCGGAGACGACCTTTAGCGAGCAGTACTTC
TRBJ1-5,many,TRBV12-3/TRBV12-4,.,CASSLQNQPQHF,TGTGCCAGCAGTCTTCAAAATCAGCCCCAGCATTTT
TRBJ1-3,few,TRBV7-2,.,CASSSAENTIYF,TGTGCCAGCAGCTCCGCCGAAAACACCATATATTTT
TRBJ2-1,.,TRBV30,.,CAWSSRHWDEQFF,TGTGCCTGGAGTTCGCGGCACTGGGACGAGCAGTTCTTC
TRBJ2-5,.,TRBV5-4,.,CASSLRSEETQYF,TGTGCCAGCAGCTTGAGGTCGGAAGAGACCCAGTACTTC
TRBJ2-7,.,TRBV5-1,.,CASSLGQDEQYF,TGCGCCAGCAGCTTGGGCCAGGACGAGCAGTACTTC
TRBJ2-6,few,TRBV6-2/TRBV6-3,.,CASSRAPVGANVLTF,TGTGCCAGCAGTCGCGCGCCAGTTGGGGCCAACGTCCTGACTTTC
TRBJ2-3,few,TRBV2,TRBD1,CASSGDRGQVDTQYF,TGTGCCAGCAGCGGCGACAGGGGGCAAGTAGATACGCAGTATTTT
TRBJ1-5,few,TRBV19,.,CASSSGSNQPQHF,TGTGCCAGTAGCTCGGGTAGCAATCAGCCCCAGCATTTT
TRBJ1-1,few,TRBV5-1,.,CASSSAGARAEAFF,TGCGCCAGCAGCTCGGCTGGGGCTCGAGCTGAAGCTTTCTTT
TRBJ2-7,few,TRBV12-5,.,CASGTDREGYF,TGTGCTAGTGGTACCGACAGGGAGGGGTACTTC
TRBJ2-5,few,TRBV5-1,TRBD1,CASSRGQTETQYF,TGCGCCAGCAGCCGGGGACAGACGGAGACCCAGTACTTC
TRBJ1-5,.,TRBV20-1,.,CSARDPAGNQPQHF,TGCAGTGCTAGAGATCCGGCAGGGAATCAGCCCCAGCATTTT
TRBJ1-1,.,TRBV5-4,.,CASSFFGVNTEAFF,TGTGCCAGCAGCTTTTTCGGGGTGAACACTGAAGCTTTCTTT
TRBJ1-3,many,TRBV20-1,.,CSASTLQGTGNTIYF,TGCAGTGCTTCAACTTTACAGGGAACTGGAAACACCATATATTTT
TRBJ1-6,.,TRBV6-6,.,CASRDAPNSPLHF,TGTGCCAGCAGGGACGCACCGAATTCACCCCTCCACTTT
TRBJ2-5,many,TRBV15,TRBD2,CATSTLATKTQYF,TGTGCCACCAGCACACTAGCGACGAAGACCCAGTACTTC
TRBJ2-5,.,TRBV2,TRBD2,CASSNSGEETQYF,TGTGCCAGCAGTAATAGCGGGGAAGAGACCCAGTACTTC
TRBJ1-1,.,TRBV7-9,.,CASSISPNTEAFF,TGTGCCAGCAGCATTAGTCCGAACACTGAAGCTTTCTTT
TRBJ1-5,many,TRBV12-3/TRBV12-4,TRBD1,CASSLARDRIYNQPQHF,TGTGCCAGCAGTTTAGCCCGGGACAGGATTTACAATCAGCCCCAGCATTTT
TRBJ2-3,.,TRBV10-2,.,CASRESIRDTQYF,TGCGCCAGCCGGGAGTCAATTCGGGATACGCAGTATTTT
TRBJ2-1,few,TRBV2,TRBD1,CASRVDRGLTYNEQFF,TGTGCCAGCAGGGTGGACAGGGGGCTGACCTACAATGAGCAGTTCTTC
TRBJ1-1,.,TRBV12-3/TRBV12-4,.,CASSPGVWTEAFF,TGTGCCAGCAGCCCGGGGGTGTGGACTGAAGCTTTCTTT
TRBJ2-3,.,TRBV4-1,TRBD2,CASSPRGRGIGTDTQYF,TGCGCCAGCAGCCCCAGAGGGCGGGGGATAGGCACAGATACGCAGTATTTT
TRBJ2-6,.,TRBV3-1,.,CASSQAGANVLTF,TGTGCCAGCAGCCAAGCCGGGGCCAACGTCCTGACTTTC
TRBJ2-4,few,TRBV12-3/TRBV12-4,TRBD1,CASRPGQGEVGSNIQYF,TGTGCCAGCAGGCCGGGACAGGGGGAGGTGGGATCGAACATTCAGTACTTC
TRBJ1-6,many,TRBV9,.,CASSVGDTANSPLHF,TGTGCCAGCAGCGTAGGGGACACAGCAAATTCACCCCTCCACTTT
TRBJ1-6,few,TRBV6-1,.,CASSEQRVDSPLHF,TGTGCCAGCAGCGAACAGCGAGTAGATTCACCCCTCCACTTT
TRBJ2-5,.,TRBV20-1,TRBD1,CSARDQKGAQETQYF,TGCAGTGCTAGAGATCAGAAGGGGGCCCAAGAGACCCAGTACTTC
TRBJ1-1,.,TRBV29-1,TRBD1,CSVSPQGSEAFF,TGCAGCGTTTCACCACAGGGGTCTGAAGCTTTCTTT
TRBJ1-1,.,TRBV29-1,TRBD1,CSARQGSDTEAFF,TGCAGCGCCCGACAGGGATCGGACACTGAAGCTTTCTTT
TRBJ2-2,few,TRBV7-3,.,CASSELTGNTGELFF,TGTGCCAGCAGCGAACTAACAGGGAACACCGGGGAGCTGTTTTTT
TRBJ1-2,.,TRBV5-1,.,CASSLGQLRDYGYTF,TGCGCCAGCAGCTTGGGCCAGCTCCGGGACTATGGCTACACCTTC
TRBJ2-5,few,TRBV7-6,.,CASSWSGAETQYF,TGTGCCAGCAGCTGGTCCGGGGCAGAGACCCAGTACTTC
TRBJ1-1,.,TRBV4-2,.,CASMLLGSPVEAFF,TGTGCCAGCATGCTTCTCGGGTCGCCCGTTGAAGCTTTCTTT
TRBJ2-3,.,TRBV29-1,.,CSVERGSQDTQYF,TGCAGCGTTGAGCGGGGCAGTCAAGATACGCAGTATTTT
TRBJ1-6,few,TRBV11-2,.,CASSLSAGNGSPLHF,TGTGCCAGCAGCTTATCTGCGGGGAATGGTTCACCCCTCCACTTT
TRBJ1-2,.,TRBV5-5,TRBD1,CASSLWKPTGESGYTF,TGTGCCAGCAGCTTGTGGAAACCGACAGGGGAGTCTGGCTACACCTTC
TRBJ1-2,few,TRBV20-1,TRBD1,CSARYRGVGYTF,TGCAGTGCTAGATACAGGGGGGTAGGCTACACCTTC
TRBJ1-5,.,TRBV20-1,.,CSARETAPPNQPQHF,TGCAGTGCTAGAGAGACAGCACCCCCCAATCAGCCCCAGCATTTT
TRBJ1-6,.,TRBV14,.,CASSQDGGSPLHF,TGTGCCAGCAGCCAAGATGGAGGATCACCCCTCCACTTT